This entry lists 3 T cell receptor beta chains sequenced from one sample in a study of technical replicates of blood from several donors. Assay used: immunoSEQ multiplex PCR; TCRdb lists only in-frame clones, some missing. The data hold about 66,000 clones, with around 89% observed a single time. The specimen was PBMCs. The receptors were sampled from a human donor in good health. Some clones in this sample may be carry-over from other donors' samples.

The chain uses TRBV12-5 and TRBJ2-3, with D possibly being TRBD1 (6 bases). V was clipped by 8 bases and J by 5 bases, with 14 bases between them. Germline values: CDR1 LGHNT, CDR2 FRNRAP. CDR3 length equals 13 residues. The CDR3 here is CASQAGRGDTQYF. DNA of the CDR3: TGTGCTAGTCAGGCGGGCAGGGGAGATACGCAGTATTTT.

V is TRBV5-1 and J is TRBJ2-1; no clear D. This CDR3 region has 13 residues. The V gene's germline CDR1 is SGHRS and CDR2 YFSETQ. The V end was cut by 4 bases, the J end by 6 bases, with 11 bases between. Written as DNA, the CDR3 is TGCGCCAGCAGCCCCGGTCTCTTCAATGAGCAGTTCTTC. Protein sequence: CASSPGLFNEQFF. Full variable domain (missing parts from reference TRBV5-1 and TRBJ2-1): KAGVTQTPRYLIKTRGQQVTLSCSPISGHRSVSWYQQTPGQGLQFLFEYFSETQRNKGNFPGRFSGRQFSNSRSEMNVSTLELGDSALYLCASSPGLFNEQFFGPGTRLTVL.

The chain is built from TRBV6-5 and TRBJ1-2, with D possibly TRBD1 on 6 matching bases. The CDR3 totals 15 residues. Trimming took 7 bases from V and 2 from J, leaving 17 bases between them. The germline V gene has CDR1 MNHEY and CDR2 SVGAGI. The DNA for the CDR3 is TGTGCCAGCACTGTGGGGGCAGCTTTAAACTATGGCTACACCTTC. Its translation: CASTVGAALNYGYTF.